These 19 T cell receptor beta chains came from one sample sequenced in a study of blood T cells in healthy people across ages (dated by TCRdb to the mid-2010s). Receptors were amplified or captured by 5' RACE. Sequencing took place on an Illumina HiSeq 2500. The second PCR ran for about 6 to 12 cycles and used a J-beta primer mix along with a sample-barcoded 5' primer. TCRdb handled the public reads itself, with Q25 trimming in fastp and clone calling in MiXCR, and kept productive beta chains. All rows with the same CDR3 protein become a single entry with the most common DNA and genes. Counted in this sample were roughly 1,500,000 distinct CDR3 sequences; around 35% of them appeared once. Over 9% of the sample belongs to the ten largest clones. Material for sequencing was blood. These receptors came from a woman younger than 45 in good health.

CDR3 region: CASSPLSRSGGFYEQYF. In DNA form, the CDR3 reads TGCGCCAGCAGCCCTCTATCGAGGAGCGGAGGATTCTACGAGCAGTACTTC. This chain joins TRBV4-1 and TRBJ2-5; possible D gene TRBD2, 5 bases. The end of the DNA is better explained by TRBJ2-7, so the J call may be wrong. The CDR3 consists of 17 residues. CDR1 and CDR2 from the germline V gene are MGHRA and YSYEKL.

At least ten counts were recorded for this clonotype. The rearrangement uses TRBV5-1 and TRBJ2-5; 8 nucleotides align to TRBD1. CDR1 is SGHRS, CDR2 YFSETQ, per germline. J was trimmed by 1 base and V by 4 bases; bases with no gene match: 3. The length of the CDR3 is 14 residues. The CDR3 DNA is TGCGCCAGCAGCCCTCAGGGGGCCCAAGAGACCCAGTACTTC. Encoded protein: CASSPQGAQETQYF.

V gene TRBV20-1 combines with J gene TRBJ1-1; D gene ambiguous. The CDR3 is 12 residues long. Germline-derived CDR1 and CDR2 are DFQATT and SNEGSKA (reference sequence). Trimming took 1 base from V and 1 from J, leaving 4 bases between them. The CDR3 protein is CSARAANTEAFF. Written as DNA, the CDR3 is TGCAGTGCTAGAGCAGCGAACACTGAAGCTTTCTTT.

This chain connects TRBV15 to TRBJ2-7; D gene uncertain. V was pared by 4 bases and J by 1 base, with 8 bases between. There are 13 residues in the CDR3. Germline CDR1 and CDR2: LNHNV and YYDKDF (reference sequence). CDR3 in amino acids: CATSMGLSYEQYF. CDR3 sequence (DNA): TGTGCCACCAGCATGGGCCTTTCCTACGAGCAGTACTTC. Drawing the rest from reference TRBV15 and TRBJ2-7, the complete variable domain is DAMVIQNPRYQVTQFGKPVTLSCSQTLNHNVMYWYQQKSSQAPKLLFHYYDKDFNNEADTPDNFQSRRPNTSFCFLDIRSPGLGDTAMYLCATSMGLSYEQYFGPGTRLTVT.

The table lists this clonotype with a few counts. The rearrangement joins TRBV12-3 or TRBV12-4 to TRBJ2-1; 10 bases fit TRBD1. CDR3 length equals 17 residues. J lost 9 bases, V lost 1 base, and 12 bases had no gene match. CDR3 bases: TGTGCCAGCAGTTTAGAGATAGGACAGGGGGTAAAGGGTGAGCAGTTCTTC. This translates into CASSLEIGQGVKGEQFF.

Concerning this clonotype: A read error may produce the germline difference seen at one junction end. This chain joins TRBV12-3 or TRBV12-4 and TRBJ1-2, with D maybe TRBD1 (5 bases). This CDR3 is 15 amino acids long. The CDR3 DNA sequence: TGTGCCGGCAGTTTAGACGCCAGGGTGGAGTATGGCTACACCTTC. Its protein product is CAGSLDARVEYGYTF.

CDR3 protein: CASGRQGAADTQYF. The CDR3, as DNA: TGCGCCAGCGGCCGACAGGGTGCCGCAGATACGCAGTATTTT. J is TRBJ2-3 and V is TRBV4-1; the match to TRBD1 covers 7 bases. Per germline, CDR1 MGHRA and CDR2 YSYEKL. The CDR3 covers 14 residues. With 8 bases clipped from V and 4 bases from J, the junction kept 9 bases outside the gene matches.

This clonotype is a singleton in its sample. This chain uses TRBV20-1 with TRBJ2-1, with 8 bases matching TRBD2. The CDR3 contains 16 residues. Per germline, CDR1 DFQATT and CDR2 SNEGSKA (reference sequence). The ends lost 2 bases at V and 7 bases at J; junction bases unmatched: 13. The DNA of the CDR3 is TGCAGTGCTAGACCTACACTAGCGGCTCCTCGAAATGAGCAGTTCTTC. It yields the protein CSARPTLAAPRNEQFF.

Turning to this clonotype: This may come from a read error, since a much larger clone is one base off. J is TRBJ2-5 and V is TRBV27; no clear D gene. The germline V gene encodes CDR1 MNHEY and CDR2 SMNVEV (reference sequence). This CDR3 is 13 amino acids long. The DNA for the CDR3 is TGTGCCAGCAGTTTAAACTCCCAAGGGACCCAGTACTTC. Translated, it gives CASSLNSQGTQYF.

The V gene is TRBV20-1, the J gene TRBJ2-5, with unresolved D. The CDR3 sequence is 12 residues long. Germline CDR1 reads DFQATT; CDR2 reads SNEGSKA (reference sequence). V lost 6 bases and J lost 3, with 11 bases in between. This CDR3 reads CSALIKEETQYF. In DNA form, the CDR3 reads TGCAGTGCCCTTATAAAGGAAGAGACCCAGTACTTC.

The V call is TRBV9, the J call TRBJ1-6; D is ambiguous. Trimming stripped 0 bases from V and 9 bases from J, with 16 bases between. The CDR3 has 16 residues. CDR1 is SGDLS and CDR2 is YYNGEE in the germline V gene. CDR3 amino acids: CASSVAGSYGGSPLHF. For the CDR3, the DNA is TGTGCCAGCAGCGTAGCGGGGAGTTACGGTGGTTCACCCCTCCACTTT.

This clonotype has only a few counts. The chain joins TRBV27 to TRBJ2-5; 11 nucleotides line up with TRBD1. Trimming took 5 bases from V and 11 from J; bases not matched to a gene: 13. In germline, CDR1 is MNHEY, CDR2 SMNVEV (reference sequence). This CDR3 spans 15 amino acids. The CDR3 DNA reads TGTGCCAGCAGTCGGACCGGGACAGGGGGTAAAGAGCAGTACTTC. This encodes CASSRTGTGGKEQYF.

V gene TRBV4-1 combines with J gene TRBJ2-5; the D gene is possibly TRBD2 (5 bases). Trimming cost V 0 bases and J 4 bases, with 9 bases left between them. Looked up from germline, CDR1 is MGHRA and CDR2 is YSYEKL. This CDR3 is built from 14 residues. The CDR3 region has the DNA TGCGCCAGCAGCCAAGACGGAGAGGGAGAGACCCAGTACTTC. It translates to CASSQDGEGETQYF.

Only a few counts were recorded for this clonotype. The V gene is TRBV7-8, the J gene TRBJ1-5; D possibly corresponds to TRBD1 (5 bases). The V end was cut by 4 bases, the J end by 4 bases, with 14 bases between. CDR3 length: 15 amino acids. CDR1 SGHVS and CDR2 FQNEAQ come from the germline V gene. The CDR3 here is CASSSEGSRNQPQHF. CDR3 DNA sequence: TGTGCCAGCAGCTCGGAGGGGAGTCGGAATCAGCCCCAGCATTTT.

The CDR3 loop reads CASSSAEETQYF. CDR3 nucleotide sequence: TGTGCCAGCAGTTCCGCCGAAGAGACCCAGTACTTC. The chain uses TRBV6-5 and TRBJ2-5; D unclear. The CDR3 covers 12 residues. The V end was cut by 4 bases, the J end by 3 bases, with 6 bases between. Germline loops: CDR1 MNHEY, CDR2 SVGAGI.

In regard to this clonotype: A junction end diverges from the germline sequence, so it may reflect a read error. CDR3 sequence: CGASGGATGQPQHF. CDR3 coding DNA: TGCGGTGCTAGTGGTGGCGCCACGGGGCAGCCCCAGCATTTT. The rearrangement joins TRBV20-1 to TRBJ1-5; D is uncertain. Germline V gene data show CDR1 as DFQATT and CDR2 as SNEGSKA (reference sequence). This CDR3 has 14 residues.

The genes are TRBV5-1 and TRBJ2-7; 10 bases align to TRBD1. V gave up 4 bases and J gave up 2 bases; unmatched junction bases: 6. CDR1 and CDR2 (germline): SGHRS, YFSETQ. The CDR3 contains 15 residues. The CDR3 DNA reads as TGCGCCAGCAGCAAAGGGGACAGGGGTACCTACGAGCAGTACTTC. This codes for CASSKGDRGTYEQYF. Complete variable domain (other parts from reference TRBV5-1 and TRBJ2-7): KAGVTQTPRYLIKTRGQQVTLSCSPISGHRSVSWYQQTPGQGLQFLFEYFSETQRNKGNFPGRFSGRQFSNSRSEMNVSTLELGDSALYLCASSKGDRGTYEQYFGPGTRLTVT.

A few counts support this clonotype. The chain combines TRBV27 with TRBJ2-4, with D perhaps given as TRBD1 or TRBD2 (5 bases each). CDR3 length: 16 amino acids. Germline CDR1 reads MNHEY; CDR2 reads SMNVEV (reference sequence). The ends were cut back, 3 bases at V and 1 base at J, with 13 bases in the middle. This chain's CDR3 is CASSFSPGPAKNIQYF. DNA for the CDR3: TGTGCCAGCAGTTTTAGTCCGGGACCCGCCAAAAACATTCAGTACTTC.

This clonotype has only one observation. It may be a read error: a sequence one base away is much more abundant. This sequence joins TRBV4-2 and TRBJ2-5; D possibly corresponds to TRBD2 (6 bases). The germline V gene encodes CDR1 LGHNA and CDR2 YNFKEQ. The CDR3 length is 16 residues. CDR3 DNA: TGTGCCTGCAGCCAAGTCGGAGGGACGTACCAAGAGACCCAGTACTTC. Translated: CACSQVGGTYQETQYF.